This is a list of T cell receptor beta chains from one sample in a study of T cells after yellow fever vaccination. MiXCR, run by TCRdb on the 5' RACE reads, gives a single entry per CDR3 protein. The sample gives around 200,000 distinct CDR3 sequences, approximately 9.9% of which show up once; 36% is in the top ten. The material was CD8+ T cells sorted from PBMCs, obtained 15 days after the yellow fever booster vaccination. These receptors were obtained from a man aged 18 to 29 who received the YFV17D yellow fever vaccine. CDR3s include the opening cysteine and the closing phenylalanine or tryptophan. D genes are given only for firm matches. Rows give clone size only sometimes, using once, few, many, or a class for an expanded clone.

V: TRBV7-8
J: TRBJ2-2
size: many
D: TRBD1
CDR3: CASSLGDRGRTGELFF
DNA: TGTGCCAGCAGCCTAGGCGACAGGGGTCGAACCGGGGAGCTGTTTTTT

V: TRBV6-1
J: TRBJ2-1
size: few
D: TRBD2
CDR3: CAGGSGGDSYNEQFF
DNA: TGTGCCGGGGGTAGCGGGGGGGATTCCTACAATGAGCAGTTCTTC

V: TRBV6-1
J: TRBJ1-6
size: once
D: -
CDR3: CASSEDRVLSPLHF
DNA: TGTGCCAGCAGTGAAGACAGAGTCCTTTCACCCCTCCACTTT

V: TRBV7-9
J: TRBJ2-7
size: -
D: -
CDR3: CASSGRGDRGTIYEQYF
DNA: TGTGCCAGCAGCGGTCGCGGGGACAGAGGAACTATCTACGAGCAGTACTTC

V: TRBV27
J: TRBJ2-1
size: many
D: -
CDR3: CASSLLQKKEQFF
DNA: TGTGCCAGCAGTTTACTCCAAAAGAAGGAGCAGTTCTTC

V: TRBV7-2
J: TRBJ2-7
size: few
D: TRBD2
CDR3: CASSLAPGLADYEQYF
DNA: TGTGCCAGCAGTTTAGCCCCGGGACTAGCGGACTACGAGCAGTACTTC

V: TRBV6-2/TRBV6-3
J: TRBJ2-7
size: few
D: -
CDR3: CASRDSRSSGYEQYF
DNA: TGTGCCAGCAGGGACTCCCGGTCGTCTGGGTACGAGCAGTACTTC

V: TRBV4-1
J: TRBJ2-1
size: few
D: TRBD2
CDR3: CASGTGGPYNEQFF
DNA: TGCGCCAGCGGTACGGGGGGGCCGTACAATGAGCAGTTCTTC

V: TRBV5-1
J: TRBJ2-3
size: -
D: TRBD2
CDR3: CASSLAGSGAPTQYF
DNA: TGCGCCAGCAGCTTGGCCGGTAGCGGGGCCCCTACGCAGTATTTT

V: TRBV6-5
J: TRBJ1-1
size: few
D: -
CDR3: CASSLGQRTEAFF
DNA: TGTGCCAGCAGTTTGGGCCAGCGGACTGAAGCTTTCTTT

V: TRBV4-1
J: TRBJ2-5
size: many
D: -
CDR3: CASSPAGETQYF
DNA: TGCGCCAGCAGCCCCGCCGGGGAGACCCAGTACTTC

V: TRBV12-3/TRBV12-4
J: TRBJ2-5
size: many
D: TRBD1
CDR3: CASTLTGAFQETQYF
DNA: TGTGCCAGCACCCTGACAGGGGCGTTTCAAGAGACCCAGTACTTC

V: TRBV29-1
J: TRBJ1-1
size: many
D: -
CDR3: CSVEDPSRGITEAFF
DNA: TGCAGCGTTGAAGACCCCTCGAGAGGGATCACTGAAGCTTTCTTT

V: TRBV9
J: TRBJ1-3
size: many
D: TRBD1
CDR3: CASSGTGASSATIYF
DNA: TGTGCCAGCAGCGGGACAGGGGCCTCGTCGGCCACCATATATTTT

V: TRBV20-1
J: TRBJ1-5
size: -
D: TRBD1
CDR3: CSARVGQVGEPQHF
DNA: TGCAGTGCTAGGGTCGGACAGGTTGGGGAGCCCCAGCATTTT

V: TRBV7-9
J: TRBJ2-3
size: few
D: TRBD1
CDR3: CASSQEQGRGVTDTQYF
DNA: TGTGCCAGCAGCCAGGAACAGGGGAGAGGGGTCACAGATACGCAGTATTTT

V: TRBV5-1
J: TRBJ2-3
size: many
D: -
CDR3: CASSLTADTQYF
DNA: TGCGCCAGCAGCTTGACGGCAGATACGCAGTATTTT

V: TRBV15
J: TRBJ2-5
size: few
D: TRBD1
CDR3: CATSRDRGREETQYF
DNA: TGTGCCACCAGCAGAGATAGGGGGCGAGAGGAGACCCAGTACTTC

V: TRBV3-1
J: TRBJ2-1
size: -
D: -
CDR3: CASSLGTFEQFF
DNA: TGTGCCAGCAGCCTCGGGACTTTTGAGCAGTTCTTC

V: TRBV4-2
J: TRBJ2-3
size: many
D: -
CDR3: CASSQEGGGDTQYF
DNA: TGTGCCAGCAGCCAAGAGGGGGGAGGAGATACGCAGTATTTT

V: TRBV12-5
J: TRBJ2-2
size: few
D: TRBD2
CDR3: CASGFRLAGITGELFF
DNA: TGTGCTAGTGGTTTCCGACTAGCGGGGATCACCGGGGAGCTGTTTTTT

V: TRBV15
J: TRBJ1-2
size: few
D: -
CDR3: CATSREMGPEWGYTF
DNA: TGTGCCACCAGCAGAGAAATGGGGCCCGAGTGGGGCTACACCTTC

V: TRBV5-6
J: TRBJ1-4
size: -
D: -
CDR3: CASSLGDNEKLFF
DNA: TGTGCCAGCAGCTTGGGGGATAATGAAAAACTGTTTTTT

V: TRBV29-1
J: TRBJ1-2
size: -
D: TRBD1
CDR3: CSAVPETGSTHGYTF
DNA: TGCAGCGCTGTCCCCGAGACAGGGTCCACTCATGGCTACACCTTC

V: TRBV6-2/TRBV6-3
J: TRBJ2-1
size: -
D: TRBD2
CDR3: CASSLGLAPYNEQFF
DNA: TGTGCCAGCAGCCTAGGACTAGCCCCCTACAATGAGCAGTTCTTC